This T cell receptor (beta chain) came from a study of T cells in Graves' hyperthyroidism and ophthalmopathy. TCR beta CDR3 regions were amplified from RNA transcripts. HTBI primers drove first-round RT-PCR of the TCR CDR3. TCRdb called the multiplex PCR reads again in MiXCR, with one record for every CDR3 protein. The table has hundreds of thousands of distinct CDR3 sequences, about 20% seen once. V was shortened by 5 bases and J by 4 bases, with 14 bases between the two germline ends. This CDR3 has 14 amino acids. CDR1 is MNHNS, CDR2 SASEGT, per germline. This clonotype showed up many times. The antigen is not known. Study results and caveats: Most clonotypes expanded in the thyroid (above 0.001) were also present in blood. Classification by a 13 V-J model distinguished ophthalmopathy from stable hyperthyroidism.

The TCR originated in a young man with Graves' ophthalmopathy. The chain recombines TRBV6-1 with TRBJ1-2; D is unclear. Sequenced input: blood. CDR3 protein: CASSLDPDGYGYTF. CDR3 DNA sequence: TGTGCCAGCAGTCTGGACCCGGACGGCTATGGCTACACCTTC.